Following are 14 T cell receptor beta chains from one sample sequenced in a study of T-cell reconstitution after alpha-beta-depleted transplantation in children. The TCRbeta library was prepared with unique molecular identifiers. Using its own MiXCR run on the PCR reads, TCRdb lists one record per CDR3 protein. The data show 200,000 or so distinct CDR3 sequences, 6.3% seen once. Sequencing was performed on PBMCs, taken before TCRalphabeta/CD19-depleted stem cell transplant. These receptors were collected from a girl under three years old with combined immunodeficiency, due to receive a stem cell transplant.

This clonotype was picked up many times. J is TRBJ1-3 and V is TRBV20-1, with a tentative D call TRBD1 (5 bases). Germline assignment: CDR1 DFQATT and CDR2 SNEGSKA (reference sequence). This CDR3 has 15 residues. V was cut by 6 bases and J by 0 bases, with 15 bases left in between. The DNA of the CDR3 is TGCAGTGCCCATTCCGACAGTCACTCTGGAAACACCATATATTTT. It specifies CSAHSDSHSGNTIYF.

This clonotype was observed at least ten times. The chain has TRBV4-3 and TRBJ2-5; possibly TRBD2 for D (5 bases). V lost 4 bases to trimming and J lost 2 bases, with 8 bases between them. CDR1 is LGHNA and CDR2 is YSLEER in the germline V gene. The CDR3 runs to 13 residues. This CDR3 reads CASSRAVQETQYF. For the CDR3, the DNA is TGCGCCAGCAGCCGAGCGGTTCAAGAGACCCAGTACTTC.

This clonotype was recorded many times. The rearrangement uses TRBV2 and TRBJ2-3; D may be TRBD1 (6 bases). The CDR3 spans 14 residues. Germline loops: CDR1 SNHLY, CDR2 FYNNEI. Between the trimmed V and J ends, which lost 7 bases and 2 bases, there was a span of 13 bases. CDR3 nucleotide sequence: TGTGCCAGCACGGACAGCTACTTCACAGATACGCAGTATTTT. Its translation is CASTDSYFTDTQYF.

Many counts were recorded for this clonotype. The rearrangement links TRBV29-1 to TRBJ1-1, with D perhaps TRBD1 (5 bases). Germline CDR1 reads SQVTM; CDR2 reads ANQGSEA. CDR3 length: 15 amino acids. Trimming shortened V by 1 base and J by 10 bases, and 22 bases separated the two germline ends. CDR3 sequence (DNA): TGCAGCGTTGAAGGGGAAGTGGGCCTCCCTGGGGGAGCTTTCTTT. As protein: CSVEGEVGLPGGAFF.

This clonotype was found many times. The chain has TRBV7-4 and TRBJ2-7, with 8 bases lining up with TRBD2. The CDR3 length is 20 residues. The junction had 18 bases not matched to a gene; V was cut back by 1 base and J by 1 base. CDR1 is SGHVT and CDR2 is SQSDAQ in the germline V gene. The CDR3 loop is CASSLERGEKTSGASYEQYF. CDR3 DNA sequence: TGTGCCAGCAGCTTAGAACGCGGGGAGAAAACTAGCGGAGCTTCCTACGAGCAGTACTTC.

The chain uses TRBV18 and TRBJ2-7; possible D gene TRBD2, 5 bases. CDR1 is KGHSH, CDR2 LQKENI, per germline. The CDR3 runs to 16 residues. V was shortened by 5 bases and J by 4 bases, with 21 bases between the two germline ends. The CDR3 spells CASSSVTSTSLYEQYF. CDR3 coding DNA: TGTGCCAGCTCATCAGTTACTAGTACTTCGCTTTACGAGCAGTACTTC.

In this sample, this clonotype turned up many times. The genes are TRBV6-6 and TRBJ2-1; TRBD1 might be the D (5 bases). The germline V gene encodes CDR1 MNHNY and CDR2 SVGAGI (reference sequence). With 6 bases removed from V and 10 bases from J, the gap between germline ends came to 10 bases. The length of the CDR3 is 11 residues. The CDR3 reads CASRAGWEQFF. DNA for the CDR3: TGTGCCAGCAGGGCAGGGTGGGAGCAGTTCTTC.

This clonotype was counted ten times or more. The rearrangement links TRBV7-8 to TRBJ2-3; 10 positions match TRBD2. In germline, CDR1 is SGHVS, CDR2 FQNEAQ. Trimming cost V 2 bases and J 4 bases; bases outside gene matches: 0. The CDR3 covers 14 residues. DNA for the CDR3: TGTGCCAGCAGCTTACTAGCGGGAGCAGATACGCAGTATTTT. It codes for CASSLLAGADTQYF.

The CDR3 protein is CASSQGLAGVETQYF. DNA of the CDR3: TGCGCCAGCAGCCAGGGACTAGCGGGGGTAGAGACCCAGTACTTC. The chain carries TRBV4-3 and TRBJ2-5, with TRBD2 identical over 14 bases. J was trimmed by 4 bases and V by 3 bases; bases with no gene match: 1. CDR1 LGHNA and CDR2 YSLEER come from the germline V gene. CDR3 size: 15 residues.

This clonotype has ten or more counts. The chain employs TRBV7-2 and TRBJ1-2, with D uncertain. The CDR3 contains 12 residues. In germline, CDR1 is SGHTA, CDR2 FQGNSA. Trimming stripped 2 bases from V and 4 bases from J, with 5 bases between. The CDR3 region is CASSLNSYGYTF. In nucleotides, the CDR3 is TGTGCCAGCAGCTTAAATAGCTATGGCTACACCTTC.

Ten or more counts support this clonotype. V and J are TRBV7-2 and TRBJ2-1; TRBD1 agrees at 8 bases. The CDR3 is 14 amino acids. Germline lookup yields CDR1 SGHTA and CDR2 FQGNSA. The trim removed 1 base at V and 7 bases at J, leaving 3 bases unmatched. This CDR3 is CASSLVDRGNEQFF. The CDR3 DNA sequence: TGTGCCAGCAGCTTAGTAGACAGGGGAAATGAGCAGTTCTTC.

Only a few counts were recorded for this clonotype. The chain links TRBV13 to TRBJ2-6; no reliable D call. This CDR3 region has 15 residues. V dropped 3 bases and J dropped 0 bases, with 6 bases sitting between them. Germline V gene lookup returns CDR1 PRHDT and CDR2 FYEKMQ (reference sequence). CDR3: CASSFPTSGANVLTF. CDR3 nucleotide sequence: TGTGCCAGCAGCTTTCCCACCTCTGGGGCCAACGTCCTGACTTTC.

This clonotype was counted at least ten times. This rearrangement joins TRBV12-3 or TRBV12-4 to TRBJ1-1; no firm D call. CDR3 length equals 11 residues. CDR3 coding DNA: TGTGTGACCCTGGGGAACACTGAAGCTTTCTTT. It translates to CVTLGNTEAFF.

This clonotype was detected only a few times. This chain uses TRBV11-2 with TRBJ1-5; D possibly corresponds to TRBD1 (6 bases). Deletions cut 3 bases from V and 3 bases from J, with 18 bases between. The CDR3 totals 17 residues. Per the germline V gene, CDR1 is SGHAT and CDR2 is FQNNGV. CDR3 region: CASSFDSGEGFNQPQHF. The CDR3 DNA sequence: TGTGCCAGCAGCTTTGATTCAGGGGAGGGATTCAATCAGCCCCAGCATTTT.